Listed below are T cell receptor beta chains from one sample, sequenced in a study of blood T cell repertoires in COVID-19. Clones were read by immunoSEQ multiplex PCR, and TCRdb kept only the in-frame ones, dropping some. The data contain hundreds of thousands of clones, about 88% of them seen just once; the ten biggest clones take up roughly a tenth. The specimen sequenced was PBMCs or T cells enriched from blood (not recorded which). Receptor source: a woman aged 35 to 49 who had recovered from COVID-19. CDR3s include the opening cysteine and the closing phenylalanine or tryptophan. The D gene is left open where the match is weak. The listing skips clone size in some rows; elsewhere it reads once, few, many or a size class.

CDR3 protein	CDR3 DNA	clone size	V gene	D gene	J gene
CASSPRLAGETQYF	TGTGCCAGCAGCCCCCGACTAGCGGGGGAGACCCAGTACTTC	once	TRBV7-9	TRBD2	TRBJ2-5
CASSLGRLAGGQGEQFF	TGTGCTAGCAGCTTAGGGCGGCTAGCGGGAGGGCAAGGTGAGCAGTTCTTC	-	TRBV7-7	TRBD2	TRBJ2-1
CPPMISAQHF	TGTCCTCCCATGATCTCGGCCCAGCATTTT	-	TRBV21-1	-	TRBJ1-5
CASSPGTGHGYTF	TGTGCCAGCAGCCCTGGGACAGGTCATGGCTACACCTTC	-	TRBV7-9	TRBD1	TRBJ1-2
CASSLAWSRGTEAFF	TGTGCCAGCAGCTTAGCCTGGTCCCGGGGGACTGAAGCTTTCTTT	once	TRBV11-2	-	TRBJ1-1
CASSLSRYQETQYF	TGTGCCAGCAGCTTATCTCGGTACCAAGAGACCCAGTACTTC	-	TRBV11-2	-	TRBJ2-5
CASSQALDRSGNEQYF	TGCGCCAGCAGCCAAGCCCTAGACAGGAGCGGAAACGAGCAGTACTTC	-	TRBV4-1	-	TRBJ2-7
CATSDSGGGFEQFF	TGTGCCACCAGTGATTCGGGCGGGGGGTTTGAGCAGTTCTTC	-	TRBV24-1	TRBD2	TRBJ2-1
CASSQGGQGYQPQHF	TGTGCCAGCAGTCAAGGGGGACAGGGGTATCAGCCCCAGCATTTT	once	TRBV28	TRBD1	TRBJ1-5
CASSLHLRFPGQYF	TGTGCCAGCAGTCTACACCTCCGGTTTCCGGGGCAGTACTTC	-	TRBV6-2/TRBV6-3	-	TRBJ2-7
CASEAGVKDTQYF	TGTGCCAGCGAGGCGGGAGTAAAAGATACGCAGTATTTT	-	TRBV28	TRBD2	TRBJ2-3
CASSPTSGRSDTQYF	TGTGCCAGCAGCCCGACTAGCGGGAGATCAGATACGCAGTATTTT	-	TRBV5-5	TRBD2	TRBJ2-3
CASSQDRRKLFF	TGCGCCAGCAGCCAAGATAGGCGGAAACTGTTTTTT	-	TRBV4-3	-	TRBJ1-4
CASSWEANTGELFF	TGTGCCAGCAGTTGGGAGGCGAACACCGGGGAGCTGTTTTTT	-	TRBV27	-	TRBJ2-2
CASSLGHHTDTQYF	TGTGCCAGCAGCTTAGGGCACCACACAGATACGCAGTATTTT	-	TRBV7-3	-	TRBJ2-3
CASSVEPGNYGYTF	TGTGCCAGCAGCGTAGAGCCAGGGAACTATGGCTACACCTTC	-	TRBV9	-	TRBJ1-2
CAWSVRRAAGEKLFF	TGTGCCTGGAGTGTAAGGCGGGCCGCTGGTGAAAAACTGTTTTTT	-	TRBV30	-	TRBJ1-4
CAWSVLIGELFF	TGTGCCTGGAGTGTTCTTATCGGGGAGCTGTTTTTT	once	TRBV30	-	TRBJ2-2
CASSLSSGGWETQYF	TGTGCCAGCAGTTTATCGAGCGGGGGATGGGAGACCCAGTACTTC	-	TRBV27	TRBD2	TRBJ2-5
CAWSVALTDTQYF	TGTGCCTGGAGTGTAGCTCTTACAGATACGCAGTATTTT	once	TRBV30	-	TRBJ2-3
CASSLVDRDGEQYF	TGTGCCAGCAGCTTAGTCGACAGGGATGGGGAGCAGTACTTC	-	TRBV7-2	TRBD1	TRBJ2-7
CASTIPTSGENEQFF	TGTGCCAGCACCATCCCGACTAGCGGGGAGAATGAGCAGTTCTTC	-	TRBV28	TRBD2	TRBJ2-1
CAITPGGRTEAFF	TGTGCCATCACCCCCGGGGGGCGTACTGAAGCTTTCTTT	-	TRBV10-3	-	TRBJ1-1
CASSIRKTGELFF	TGTGCCAGTAGTATCAGGAAAACCGGGGAGCTGTTTTTT	-	TRBV19	-	TRBJ2-2
CASSLTNTEAFF	TGCGCCAGCAGCTTGACAAACACTGAAGCTTTCTTT	-	TRBV5-1	-	TRBJ1-1
CATQGTSQETQYF	TGTGCCACGCAGGGTACTTCCCAAGAGACCCAGTACTTC	once	TRBV15	-	TRBJ2-5
CASSLPGAAFNEQFF	TGTGCCAGCAGCTTGCCGGGTGCTGCCTTCAATGAGCAGTTCTTC	-	TRBV5-4	-	TRBJ2-1
CASWAQGPSYEQYF	TGTGCCAGCTGGGCCCAGGGGCCATCATACGAGCAGTACTTC	-	TRBV28	-	TRBJ2-7
CASSTSGRKGDEQFF	TGTGCCAGCAGCACCAGCGGGAGAAAGGGCGATGAGCAGTTCTTC	-	TRBV7-9	TRBD2	TRBJ2-1
CASSSGLAGVDEQFF	TGCGCCAGCAGCTCCGGACTAGCGGGAGTGGATGAGCAGTTCTTC	-	TRBV5-1	TRBD2	TRBJ2-1
CASSFVVEETQYF	TGTGCCAGCAGCTTTGTGGTTGAGGAGACCCAGTACTTC	-	TRBV7-9	-	TRBJ2-5
CASSFLGTGGNTEAFF	TGTGCCAGCAGTTTTTTAGGGACAGGGGGCAACACTGAAGCTTTCTTT	-	TRBV27	TRBD1	TRBJ1-1
CASSLGQAVNEAFF	TGTGCCAGCAGTTTAGGGCAGGCCGTCAATGAAGCTTTCTTT	-	TRBV27	-	TRBJ1-1
CASSVNAGAFGTDTQYF	TGTGCCAGCAGCGTAAATGCGGGTGCGTTTGGAACAGATACGCAGTATTTT	-	TRBV9	-	TRBJ2-3
CASRQDRGEYEQYF	TGTGCCAGTAGGCAAGACAGGGGAGAGTACGAGCAGTACTTC	-	TRBV19	TRBD1	TRBJ2-7
CASSLGAGGSYNEQFF	TGTGCCAGCAGTTTAGGGGCAGGGGGGTCCTACAATGAGCAGTTCTTC	-	TRBV28	-	TRBJ2-1
CASSQDPGVTYNEQFF	TGCGCCAGCAGCCAAGATCCGGGAGTCACCTACAATGAGCAGTTCTTC	-	TRBV4-3	-	TRBJ2-1
CATSDPGNTIYF	TGTGCCACCAGTGATCCAGGAAACACCATATATTTT	-	TRBV24-1	-	TRBJ1-3
CSASKTSSGNTIYF	TGCAGTGCTAGTAAAACGAGCTCTGGAAACACCATATATTTT	once	TRBV20-1	-	TRBJ1-3
CASSLLGAPNTEAFF	TGTGCCAGCAGCCTCCTTGGAGCGCCGAACACTGAAGCTTTCTTT	-	TRBV3-1/TRBV3-2	-	TRBJ1-1
CASSPVSGNTIYF	TGTGCCAGCAGCCCCGTGTCCGGAAACACCATATATTTT	-	TRBV14	-	TRBJ1-3
CAWSVNGYLGGAPNTGELFF	TGTGCCTGGAGTGTAAATGGTTACCTAGGAGGGGCCCCGAACACCGGGGAGCTGTTTTTT	-	TRBV30	-	TRBJ2-2
CASRLGGAGNQPQHF	TGTGCCAGCAGACTAGGGGGCGCAGGCAATCAGCCCCAGCATTTT	-	TRBV11-2	TRBD1	TRBJ1-5
CASSSDSNQPQHF	TGTGCCAGCAGTTCAGACTCCAATCAGCCCCAGCATTTT	-	TRBV2	-	TRBJ1-5
CASSPRGMAAYNSPLHF	TGTGCCAGCTCACCTCGAGGTATGGCAGCCTATAATTCACCCCTCCACTTT	-	TRBV18	-	TRBJ1-6
CASSLGGRGSYNEQFF	TGTGCCAGCAGCTTAGGCGGCAGGGGGTCCTACAATGAGCAGTTCTTC	-	TRBV7-3	TRBD1	TRBJ2-1
CASSPSHATGNGEKLFF	TGTGCCAGCTCACCCTCACATGCAACAGGGAACGGTGAAAAACTGTTTTTT	-	TRBV18	-	TRBJ1-4
CASSPSVGLAGGYEQYF	TGTGCCAGCTCACCATCCGTTGGACTAGCGGGGGGCTACGAGCAGTACTTC	-	TRBV18	TRBD2	TRBJ2-7
CASSIRVFDTDTQYF	TGTGCCAGTAGTATTAGAGTCTTTGACACAGATACGCAGTATTTT	once	TRBV19	-	TRBJ2-3
CASSSSRDEQYF	TGTGCCAGCAGTTCAAGCAGGGACGAGCAGTACTTC	-	TRBV6-5	-	TRBJ2-7